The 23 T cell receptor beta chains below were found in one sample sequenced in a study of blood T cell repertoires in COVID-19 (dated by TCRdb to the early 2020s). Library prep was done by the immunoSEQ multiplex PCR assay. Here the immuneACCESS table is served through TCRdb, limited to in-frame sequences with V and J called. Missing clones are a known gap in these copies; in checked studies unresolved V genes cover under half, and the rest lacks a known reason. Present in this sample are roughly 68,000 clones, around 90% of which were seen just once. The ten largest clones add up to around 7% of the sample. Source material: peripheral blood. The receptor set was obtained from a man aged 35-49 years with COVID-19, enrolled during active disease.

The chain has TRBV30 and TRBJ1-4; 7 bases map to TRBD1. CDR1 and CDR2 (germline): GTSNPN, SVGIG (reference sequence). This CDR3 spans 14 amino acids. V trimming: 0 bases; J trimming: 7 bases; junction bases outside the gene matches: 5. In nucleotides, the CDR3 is TGTGCCTGGAGTGTGACAGGGATAGCTGAAAAACTGTTTTTT. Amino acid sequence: CAWSVTGIAEKLFF.

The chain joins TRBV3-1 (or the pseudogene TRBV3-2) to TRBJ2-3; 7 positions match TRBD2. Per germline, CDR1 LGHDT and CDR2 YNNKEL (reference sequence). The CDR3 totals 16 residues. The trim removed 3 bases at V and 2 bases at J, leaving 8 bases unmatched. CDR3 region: CASSHEVGGNTDTQYF. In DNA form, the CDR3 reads TGTGCCAGCAGCCACGAGGTCGGGGGGAACACAGATACGCAGTATTTT.

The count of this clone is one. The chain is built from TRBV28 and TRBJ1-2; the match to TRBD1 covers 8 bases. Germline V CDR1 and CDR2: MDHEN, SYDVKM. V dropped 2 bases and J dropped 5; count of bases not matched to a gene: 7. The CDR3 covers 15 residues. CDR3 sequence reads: CASSLDGTGGYGYTF. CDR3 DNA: TGTGCCAGCAGTTTAGACGGGACAGGAGGTTATGGCTACACCTTC.

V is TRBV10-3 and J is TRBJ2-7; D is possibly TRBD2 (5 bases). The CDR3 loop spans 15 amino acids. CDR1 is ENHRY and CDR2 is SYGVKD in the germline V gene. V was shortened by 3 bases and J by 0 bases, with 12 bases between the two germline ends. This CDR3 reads CAISEEGFSSYEQYF. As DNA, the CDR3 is TGTGCCATCAGTGAAGAGGGATTTAGCTCCTACGAGCAGTACTTC.

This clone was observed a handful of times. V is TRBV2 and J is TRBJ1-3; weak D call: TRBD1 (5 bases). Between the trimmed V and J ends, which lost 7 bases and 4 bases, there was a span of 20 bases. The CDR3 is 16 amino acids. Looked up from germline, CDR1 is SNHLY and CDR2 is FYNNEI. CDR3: CASKGSIRVVGNTIYF. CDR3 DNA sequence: TGTGCCAGCAAGGGTTCCATCAGGGTCGTGGGAAACACCATATATTTT.

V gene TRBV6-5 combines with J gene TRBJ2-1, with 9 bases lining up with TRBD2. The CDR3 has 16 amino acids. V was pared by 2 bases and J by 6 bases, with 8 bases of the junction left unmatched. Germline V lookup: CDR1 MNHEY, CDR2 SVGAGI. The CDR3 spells CASSYPSGGGANEQFF. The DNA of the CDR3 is TGTGCCAGCAGTTACCCTTCTGGCGGGGGGGCCAATGAGCAGTTCTTC.

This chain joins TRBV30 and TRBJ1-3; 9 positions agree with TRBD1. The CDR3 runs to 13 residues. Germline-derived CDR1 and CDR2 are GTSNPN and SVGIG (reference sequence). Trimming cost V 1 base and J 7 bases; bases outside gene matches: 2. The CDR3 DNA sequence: TGTGCCTGGAGTGGGACAGGGGCGAACACCATATATTTT. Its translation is CAWSGTGANTIYF.

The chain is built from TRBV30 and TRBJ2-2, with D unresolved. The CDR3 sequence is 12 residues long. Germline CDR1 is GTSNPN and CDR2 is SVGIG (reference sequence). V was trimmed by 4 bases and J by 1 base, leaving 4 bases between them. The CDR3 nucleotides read TGTGCCTGGAATCGGAACACCGGGGAGCTGTTTTTT. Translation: CAWNRNTGELFF.

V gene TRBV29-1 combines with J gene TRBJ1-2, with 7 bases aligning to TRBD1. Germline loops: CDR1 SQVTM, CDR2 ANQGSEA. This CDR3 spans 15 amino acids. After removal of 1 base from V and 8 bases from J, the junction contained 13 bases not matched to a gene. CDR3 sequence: CSVEGSGTASEGYTF. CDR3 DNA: TGCAGCGTTGAAGGGTCCGGGACAGCAAGCGAGGGCTACACCTTC.

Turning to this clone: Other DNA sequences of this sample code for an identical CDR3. CDR3 loop: CASSYRDRGYNSPLHF. Written as DNA, the CDR3 is TGCGCCAGCAGTTACCGGGACAGGGGTTATAATTCACCCCTCCACTTT. The chain is built from TRBV5-1 and TRBJ1-6, with TRBD1 identical over 10 bases. V gave up 5 bases and J gave up 4 bases; unmatched junction bases: 6. The CDR3 sequence is 16 residues long. Looked up from germline, CDR1 is SGHRS and CDR2 is YFSETQ. The full variable domain, with the rest looked up from reference TRBV5-1 and TRBJ1-6, is KAGVTQTPRYLIKTRGQQVTLSCSPISGHRSVSWYQQTPGQGLQFLFEYFSETQRNKGNFPGRFSGRQFSNSRSEMNVSTLELGDSALYLCASSYRDRGYNSPLHFGNGTRLTVT.

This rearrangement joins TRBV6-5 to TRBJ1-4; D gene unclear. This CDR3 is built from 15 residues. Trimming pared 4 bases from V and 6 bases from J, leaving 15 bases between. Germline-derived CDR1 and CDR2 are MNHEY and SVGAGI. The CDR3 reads CASSSRGLRDEKLFF. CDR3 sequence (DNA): TGTGCCAGCAGTTCCCGCGGCCTTCGGGATGAAAAACTGTTTTTT.

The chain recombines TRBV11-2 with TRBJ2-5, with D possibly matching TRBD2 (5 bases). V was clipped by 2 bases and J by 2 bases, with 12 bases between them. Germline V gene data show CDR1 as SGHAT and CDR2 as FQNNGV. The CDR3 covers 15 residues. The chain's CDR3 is CASSLFTGLQETQYF. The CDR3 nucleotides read TGTGCCAGCAGCTTATTTACGGGGTTACAAGAGACCCAGTACTTC.

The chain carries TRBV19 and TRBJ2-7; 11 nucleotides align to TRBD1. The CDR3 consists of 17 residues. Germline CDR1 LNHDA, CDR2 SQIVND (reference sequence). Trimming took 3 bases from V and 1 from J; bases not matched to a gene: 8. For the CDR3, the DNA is TGTGCCAGTAGTATCAGCGTGGGGACAGGGGGGTCCTACGAGCAGTACTTC. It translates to CASSISVGTGGSYEQYF. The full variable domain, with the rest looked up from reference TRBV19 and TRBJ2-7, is DGGITQSPKYLFRKEGQNVTLSCEQNLNHDAMYWYRQDPGQGLRLIYYSQIVNDFQKGDIAEGYSVSREKKESFPLTVTSAQKNPTAFYLCASSISVGTGGSYEQYFGPGTRLTVT.

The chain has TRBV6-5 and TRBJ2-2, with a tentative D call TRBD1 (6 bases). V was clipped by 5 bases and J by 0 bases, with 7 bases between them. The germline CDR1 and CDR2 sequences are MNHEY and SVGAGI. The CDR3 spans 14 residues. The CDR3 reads CASSQGPNTGELFF. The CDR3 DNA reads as TGTGCCAGCAGTCAGGGGCCGAACACCGGGGAGCTGTTTTTT.

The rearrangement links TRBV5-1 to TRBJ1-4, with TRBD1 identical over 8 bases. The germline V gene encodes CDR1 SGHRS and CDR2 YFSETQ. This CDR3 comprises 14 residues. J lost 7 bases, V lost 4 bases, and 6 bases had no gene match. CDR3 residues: CASSPSGGGEKLFF. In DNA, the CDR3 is TGCGCCAGCAGCCCTTCAGGGGGCGGTGAAAAACTGTTTTTT. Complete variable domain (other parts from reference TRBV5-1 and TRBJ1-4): KAGVTQTPRYLIKTRGQQVTLSCSPISGHRSVSWYQQTPGQGLQFLFEYFSETQRNKGNFPGRFSGRQFSNSRSEMNVSTLELGDSALYLCASSPSGGGEKLFFGSGTQLSVL.

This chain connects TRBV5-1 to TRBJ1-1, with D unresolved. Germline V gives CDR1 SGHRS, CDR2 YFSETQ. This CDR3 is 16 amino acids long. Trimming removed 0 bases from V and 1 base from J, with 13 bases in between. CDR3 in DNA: TGCGCCAGCAGCTTGGGGTCGGGGTTCTCGAACACTGAAGCTTTCTTT. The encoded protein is CASSLGSGFSNTEAFF. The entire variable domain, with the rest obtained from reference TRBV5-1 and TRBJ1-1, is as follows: KAGVTQTPRYLIKTRGQQVTLSCSPISGHRSVSWYQQTPGQGLQFLFEYFSETQRNKGNFPGRFSGRQFSNSRSEMNVSTLELGDSALYLCASSLGSGFSNTEAFFGQGTRLTVV.

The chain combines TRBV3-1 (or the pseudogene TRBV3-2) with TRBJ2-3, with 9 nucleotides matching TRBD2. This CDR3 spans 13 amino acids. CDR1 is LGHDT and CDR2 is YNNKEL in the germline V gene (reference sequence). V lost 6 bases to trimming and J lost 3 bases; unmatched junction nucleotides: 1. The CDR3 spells CASRGLATDTQYF. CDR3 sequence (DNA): TGTGCCAGCAGGGGACTAGCAACAGATACGCAGTATTTT.

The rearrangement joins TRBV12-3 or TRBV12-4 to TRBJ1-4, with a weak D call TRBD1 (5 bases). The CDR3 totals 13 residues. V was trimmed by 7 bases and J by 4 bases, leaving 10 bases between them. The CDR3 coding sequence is TGTGCCAGCACCCAAGGGGATAATGAAAAACTGTTTTTT. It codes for CASTQGDNEKLFF.

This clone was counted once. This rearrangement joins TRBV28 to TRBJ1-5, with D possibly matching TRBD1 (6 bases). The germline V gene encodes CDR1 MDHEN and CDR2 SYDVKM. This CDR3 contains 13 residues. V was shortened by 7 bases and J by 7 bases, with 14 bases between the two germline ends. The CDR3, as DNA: TGTGCCAGCAAAACAGGGTCAGGACAGCCCCAGCATTTT. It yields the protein CASKTGSGQPQHF.

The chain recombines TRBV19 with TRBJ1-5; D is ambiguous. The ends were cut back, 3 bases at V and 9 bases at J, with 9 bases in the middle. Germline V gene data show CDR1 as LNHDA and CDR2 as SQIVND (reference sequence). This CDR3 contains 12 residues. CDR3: CASSIPQWPQHF. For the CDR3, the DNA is TGTGCCAGTAGTATCCCCCAGTGGCCCCAGCATTTT. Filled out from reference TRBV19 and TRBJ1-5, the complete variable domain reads DGGITQSPKYLFRKEGQNVTLSCEQNLNHDAMYWYRQDPGQGLRLIYYSQIVNDFQKGDIAEGYSVSREKKESFPLTVTSAQKNPTAFYLCASSIPQWPQHFGDGTRLSIL.

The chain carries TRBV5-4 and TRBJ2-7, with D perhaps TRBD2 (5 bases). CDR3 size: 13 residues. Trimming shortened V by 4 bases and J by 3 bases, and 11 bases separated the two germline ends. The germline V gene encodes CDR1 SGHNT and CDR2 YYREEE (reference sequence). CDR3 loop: CASSPNRDYEQYF. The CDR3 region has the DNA TGTGCCAGCAGCCCAAACCGGGACTACGAGCAGTACTTC.

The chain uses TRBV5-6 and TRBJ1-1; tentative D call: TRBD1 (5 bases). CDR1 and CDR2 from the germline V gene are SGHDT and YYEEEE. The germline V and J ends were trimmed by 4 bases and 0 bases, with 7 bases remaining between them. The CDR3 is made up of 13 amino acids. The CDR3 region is CASSTTVNTEAFF. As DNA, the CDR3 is TGTGCCAGCAGCACGACAGTGAACACTGAAGCTTTCTTT.

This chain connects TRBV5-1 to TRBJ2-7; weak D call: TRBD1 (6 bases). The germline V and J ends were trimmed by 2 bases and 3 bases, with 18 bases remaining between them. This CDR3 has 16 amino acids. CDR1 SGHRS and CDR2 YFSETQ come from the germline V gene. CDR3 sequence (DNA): TGCGCCAGCAGCTTAGCCATGGGGGCCGGAGACTACGAGCAGTACTTC. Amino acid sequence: CASSLAMGAGDYEQYF.